The 18 T cell receptor beta chains below come from one sample, sequenced in a study of CD8+ T cells in alopecia areata. In each case, RNA was isolated and then reverse transcribed into cDNA as the sequencing template. Repertoires were generated with immunoSEQ multiplex PCR, while TCRdb's copy carries only in-frame clones and drops some. In the table there are 120,000 to 150,000 clones, around 87% of which are singletons. The sequencing used CD8+ T cells sorted from blood, collected at week 0. The receptors stem from a human donor with alopecia areata.

The chain has TRBV6-5 and TRBJ2-3, with TRBD1 as a possible D gene (5 bases). This CDR3 has 15 amino acids. CDR1 is MNHEY and CDR2 is SVGAGI in the germline V gene. Trimming stripped 0 bases from V and 6 bases from J, with 13 bases between. The CDR3 protein is CASSYSTAGSDTQYF. DNA of the CDR3: TGTGCCAGCAGTTACTCGACAGCAGGATCGGATACGCAGTATTTT.

The V call is TRBV4-1, the J call TRBJ1-1, with 10 bases aligning to TRBD1. CDR3 length: 14 residues. Looked up from germline, CDR1 is MGHRA and CDR2 is YSYEKL. V was clipped by 3 bases and J by 4 bases; unmatched bases: 2. The CDR3 is CASSHGQGGTEAFF. In DNA, the CDR3 is TGCGCCAGCAGCCACGGACAGGGGGGCACTGAAGCTTTCTTT.

The chain combines TRBV11-2 with TRBJ2-7, with TRBD1 matching 8 bases. Germline V CDR1 and CDR2: SGHAT, FQNNGV. The CDR3 is made up of 14 amino acids. After removal of 1 base from V and 5 bases from J, the junction contained 4 bases not matched to a gene. CDR3: CASSLALTGDEQYF. The CDR3 DNA sequence: TGTGCCAGCAGCTTAGCCTTGACAGGGGACGAGCAGTACTTC.

This clone was counted between two and nine times. This chain uses TRBV19 with TRBJ2-1, with 8 bases matching TRBD2. CDR1 and CDR2 from the germline V gene are LNHDA and SQIVND (reference sequence). V was pared by 6 bases and J by 2 bases, with 6 bases of the junction left unmatched. CDR3 size: 15 residues. CDR3 sequence (DNA): TGTGCCAGTAGGATTACTAGCGGACCCTACAATGAGCAGTTCTTC. This codes for CASRITSGPYNEQFF.

The V call is TRBV19, the J call TRBJ2-7, with TRBD2 identical over 14 bases. In germline, CDR1 is LNHDA, CDR2 SQIVND (reference sequence). This CDR3 spans 17 amino acids. The trim removed 3 bases at V and 2 bases at J, leaving 6 bases unmatched. CDR3 residues: CASSIGTSGSDPYEQYF. In DNA form, the CDR3 reads TGTGCCAGTAGTATTGGGACTAGCGGGAGCGACCCCTACGAGCAGTACTTC. The full variable domain, its missing parts supplied by reference TRBV19 and TRBJ2-7, is DGGITQSPKYLFRKEGQNVTLSCEQNLNHDAMYWYRQDPGQGLRLIYYSQIVNDFQKGDIAEGYSVSREKKESFPLTVTSAQKNPTAFYLCASSIGTSGSDPYEQYFGPGTRLTVT.

V usage is TRBV5-1 and J usage is TRBJ2-7; D call uncertain. The CDR3 sequence is 12 residues long. V lost 7 bases, J lost 2 bases, and 10 bases lay in between. In germline, CDR1 is SGHRS, CDR2 YFSETQ. The CDR3 DNA follows: TGCGCCAGCGGTTCTAATACCTACGAGCAGTACTTC. Translation: CASGSNTYEQYF.

This clone was seen only a few times. The gene calls are TRBV7-9 and TRBJ2-7, with unresolved D. Per the germline V gene, CDR1 is SEHNR and CDR2 is FQNEAQ (reference sequence). Trimming pared 5 bases from V and 3 bases from J, leaving 5 bases between. The CDR3 runs to 11 residues. Written as DNA, the CDR3 is TGTGCCAGCAGCCCATACTACGAGCAGTACTTC. Amino acids: CASSPYYEQYF.

V and J are TRBV28 and TRBJ2-7, with a weak D call TRBD1 (6 bases). V was shortened by 5 bases and J by 6 bases, with 14 bases between the two germline ends. The germline V gene encodes CDR1 MDHEN and CDR2 SYDVKM. This CDR3 has 13 residues. CDR3 amino acids: CASSVGTNSEQYF. Here the CDR3 DNA reads TGTGCCAGCAGTGTCGGGACAAATAGCGAGCAGTACTTC.

This sequence joins TRBV5-1 and TRBJ2-7; TRBD2 might be the D (5 bases). Germline V gene sequence: CDR1 SGHRS, CDR2 YFSETQ. This CDR3 region has 16 residues. V was clipped by 4 bases and J by 5 bases, with 22 bases between them. CDR3 nucleotide sequence: TGCGCCAGCAGCCAGCAAAAGGACTCCTACCCCCACGAGCAGTACTTC. Its translation: CASSQQKDSYPHEQYF.

The V and J genes are TRBV19 and TRBJ2-7; 7 bases fit TRBD1. The germline gives CDR1 LNHDA, CDR2 SQIVND (reference sequence). Germline trimming cut 1 base from V and 3 bases from J; bases unmatched to any gene: 12. This CDR3 comprises 17 residues. CDR3 in amino acids: CASSIALGTAGGYEQYF. CDR3 nucleotides: TGTGCCAGTAGTATAGCCCTGGGGACAGCCGGAGGCTACGAGCAGTACTTC.

The chain joins TRBV29-1 to TRBJ1-3; D gene uncertain. V was clipped by 5 bases and J by 0 bases, with 8 bases between them. This CDR3 is 13 amino acids long. The germline gives CDR1 SQVTM, CDR2 ANQGSEA. The CDR3 sequence is CSVPGHSGNTIYF. The CDR3 DNA reads as TGCAGCGTTCCCGGGCACTCTGGAAACACCATATATTTT.

V is TRBV4-1 and J is TRBJ1-6; weak D call: TRBD1 (5 bases). CDR1 is MGHRA, CDR2 YSYEKL, per germline. V lost 4 bases, J lost 10 bases, and 14 bases lay in between. CDR3 size: 14 residues. The CDR3, as DNA: TGCGCCAGCAGCCCCCCAGGGCCTGAGTCACCCCTCCACTTT. Encoded protein: CASSPPGPESPLHF.

The gene calls are TRBV29-1 and TRBJ2-3, with 9 bases that match TRBD1. The J segment lost 4 bases and the V segment lost 3 bases, leaving 11 bases of the junction unmatched. This CDR3 region has 16 residues. The V gene's germline CDR1 is SQVTM and CDR2 ANQGSEA. The CDR3 DNA follows: TGCAGCGTTGATGGATTTGGGACAGGGAGCGCAGATACGCAGTATTTT. It encodes CSVDGFGTGSADTQYF.

The V gene is TRBV27, the J gene TRBJ2-7, with D possibly matching TRBD2 (7 bases). V was trimmed by 2 bases and J by 2 bases, leaving 13 bases between them. Per the germline V gene, CDR1 is MNHEY and CDR2 is SMNVEV (reference sequence). The CDR3 covers 15 residues. CDR3 DNA sequence: TGTGCCAGCAGTTTAGCGCGGGGGCCAGCCTACGAGCAGTACTTC. Translation: CASSLARGPAYEQYF.

The chain couples TRBV25-1 to TRBJ1-3, with 7 bases that match TRBD1. In germline, CDR1 is MGHDK, CDR2 SYGVNS. This CDR3 comprises 14 residues. The J segment lost 4 bases and the V segment lost 6 bases, leaving 6 bases of the junction unmatched. The CDR3 nucleotides are TGTGCCAGCAGCCAGACAGGGAACGGAAACACCATATATTTT. This encodes CASSQTGNGNTIYF.

This clone showed up just once. This rearrangement joins TRBV7-9 to TRBJ1-1; D is perhaps TRBD1 (6 bases). CDR1 SEHNR and CDR2 FQNEAQ come from the germline V gene (reference sequence). The CDR3 is 15 residues long. V lost 5 bases and J lost 1, with 14 bases in between. The CDR3 region is CASSPTTGGNTEAFF. The CDR3 DNA reads as TGTGCCAGCAGCCCGACGACAGGTGGGAACACTGAAGCTTTCTTT.

This clone has just one count. The chain links TRBV27 to TRBJ1-5; D unclear. CDR3 length: 16 amino acids. Per the germline V gene, CDR1 is MNHEY and CDR2 is SMNVEV (reference sequence). V was shortened by 8 bases and J by 2 bases, with 19 bases between the two germline ends. The CDR3 here is CASGDGDIRGNQPQHF. In nucleotides, the CDR3 is TGTGCCAGCGGCGACGGGGATATTAGGGGCAATCAGCCCCAGCATTTT.

The chain links TRBV13 to TRBJ2-1; 11 bases align to TRBD2. With 4 bases clipped from V and 8 bases from J, the junction kept 10 bases outside the gene matches. Germline V gene sequence: CDR1 PRHDT, CDR2 FYEKMQ (reference sequence). This CDR3 has 16 residues. The CDR3 DNA is TGTGCCAGCAGCTCCTTAGCGGGAGGGCGTGTGGATGAGCAGTTCTTC. Its protein is CASSSLAGGRVDEQFF.